This entry concerns a single T cell receptor (beta chain). Other DNA sequences in this sample translate to the same CDR3. This entry is derived from a study of shared clonotypes between healthy human individuals. The repertoire was sequenced with immunoSEQ multiplex PCR; TCRdb's copy has only in-frame clones and lacks some. The sample consists of around 510,000 clones, roughly four fifths of them appearing once. This receptor was obtained from a woman aged 40 to 50 in good health. Some clones in this sample may be carry-over from other donors' samples. The source material was PBMCs.

Written as DNA, the CDR3 is TGTGCCAGCAGCCCTCCAGCCGGGGAGCTGTTTTTT. It translates to CASSPPAGELFF. The rearrangement links TRBV7-3 to TRBJ2-2, with D uncertain. The CDR3 contains 12 residues. Trimming shortened V by 5 bases and J by 6 bases, and 7 bases separated the two germline ends. Germline CDR1 is SGHTA and CDR2 is FQGTGA.